The clone carrying this T cell receptor (beta chain) has more than one count but fewer than ten. What it binds is unknown. This was a survey-level run. The data were produced by immunoSEQ multiplex PCR, yet TCRdb's version contains in-frame clones alone and is incomplete. This sample yields around 50,000 clones, of which 84% are seen a single time; 0.35% to 0.4% belongs to the top ten. This entry belongs to a study of STAT5B mutations in CD4+ large granular lymphocyte leukemia. General study points: CD4-sorted patient repertoires seemed more clonal than healthy CD4+ repertoires.

The receptor was isolated from a human donor in good health. The sequencing sample was made of CD4+ T cells from blood buffy coats.

The CDR3 region has the DNA TGCGCCAGCAGCTTGGAAATGGTCGGGAACTATGGCTACACCTTC. It encodes CASSLEMVGNYGYTF. The V gene is TRBV5-1, the J gene TRBJ1-2; the D is unclear. The V gene's germline CDR1 is SGHRS and CDR2 YFSETQ. V shed 0 bases and J shed 2 bases, with 11 bases lying between them. The CDR3 runs 15 residues.